This entry lists 16 T cell receptor delta chains sequenced from one sample in a study of Vδ1+ human thymocytes (dated by TCRdb to 2017 to 2018). Reads for this sample came from an Illumina MiSeq. RNA extraction was carried out with the RNeasy mini kit, and reverse transcription was then done using Superscript III. To generate the CDR3 amplicons, a multiplex PCR was run using pooled V-gene forward primers together with a constant-region reverse primer that carried Illumina adaptor overhangs. TCRdb called clones afresh from the public reads with CATT; identical DNA rows were later merged. The sample table lists more than 25,000 delta-chain clones, under 8.5% of them with a count of one. The ten top clones hold about 1% of the sample. Summary of the overall study and its limitations: The thymic TRG and TRD repertoires appeared highly polyclonal, with Gaussian CDR3 length distributions, in contrast to the oligoclonal repertoires of peripheral blood.

The antigens for these receptors are not known. What was sequenced was Vdelta1+ gamma-delta thymocytes from the thymus. The sample's cell subset or site label is to be understood as: FACS-sorted CD3+ TCRalphabeta- TCRVdelta1+ TCRVdelta2- thymocytes. These receptors all stem from a girl under three years old who had congenital heart surgery.

This sequence joins TRDV1 and TRDJ2; D call uncertain. V was shortened by 5 bases and J by 7 bases, with 26 bases between the two germline ends. This CDR3 has 18 residues. Per germline, CDR1 TSWWSYY and CDR2 QGS. The CDR3 loop reads CALGTPRRGPNAEAQLFF. CDR3 in DNA: TGTGCTCTTGGGACACCAAGACGGGGCCCTAACGCCGAAGCACAACTCTTCTTT.

V gene TRDV1 combines with J gene TRDJ1; 10 bases agree with TRDD3. Germline V gene data show CDR1 as TSWWSYY and CDR2 as QGS. With 3 bases clipped from V and 0 bases from J, the junction kept 31 bases outside the gene matches. The CDR3 consists of 25 residues. In DNA form, the CDR3 reads TGTGCTCTTGGGGACGTCCCGGAGGGAGATCCGGGGTGGATACTGGGGGATCAGTACACCGATAAACTCATCTTT. The encoded protein is CALGDVPEGDPGWILGDQYTDKLIF.

The V gene remains uncalled, whereas the J gene is TRDJ1; the D call in the table, TRDD3, was not verified against the DNA. The length of the CDR3 is 18 residues. The CDR3 region is CALGEVSLTGDYTNILIF. CDR3 DNA: TGTGCTCTTGGGGAAGTCTCCCTTACTGGGGATTACACCAATATACTCATCTTT.

The chain links TRDV1 to TRDJ1; 8 bases agree with TRDD3. J lost 1 base, V lost 1 base, and 20 bases had no gene match. The CDR3 runs to 21 residues. CDR1 is TSWWSYY and CDR2 is QGS in the germline V gene. The CDR3 region has the DNA TGTGCTCTTGGGGAACGGATCTGCTGCATGGGGGATGATTGTATCACCGATAAACTCATCTTT. This translates into CALGERICCMGDDCITDKLIF.

The table lists this clone with a few counts. V usage is TRDV1 and J usage is TRDJ1; D possibly corresponds to TRDD2 (5 bases). V was cut by 3 bases and J by 8 bases, with 28 bases left in between. The CDR3 is made up of 18 amino acids. Per germline, CDR1 TSWWSYY and CDR2 QGS. The CDR3 loop reads CALGDEPFLPLLAQKLIF. CDR3 bases: TGTGCTCTTGGGGACGAACCTTTCCTCCCTCTACTCGCCCAAAAACTCATCTTT.

The genes are TRDV1 and TRDJ1; 10 bases are a match to TRDD3. From germline, CDR1 is TSWWSYY and CDR2 QGS. The CDR3 length is 15 residues. The J segment lost 8 bases and the V segment lost 0 bases, leaving 6 bases of the junction unmatched. CDR3 nucleotide sequence: TGTGCTCTTGGGGAACTTAGTCTGGGGGATATAAAACTCATCTTT. This codes for CALGELSLGDIKLIF.

The called J gene is TRDJ1, whereas the V gene has no call; TRDD3, the table's D call, lacks a check against the DNA. This CDR3 contains 22 residues. In DNA form, the CDR3 reads TGTGCTCTTGGGGAAAAGTGTTTAGACTGGGGGACCCCGCAAAGAAAAGGGGCTAGACTCATCTTT. Its protein is CALGEKCLDWGTPQRKGARLIF.

A few counts support this clone. V and J are TRDV1 and TRDJ1; tentative D call: TRDD2 (5 bases). Trimming removed 4 bases at V and 0 bases at J, with 27 bases between. Germline V CDR1 and CDR2: TSWWSYY, QGS. CDR3 length: 20 amino acids. CDR3 protein: CALGAAPTSRPLAYTDKLIF. The CDR3 bases are TGTGCTCTTGGGGCCGCACCTACTTCCCGCCCTCTCGCGTACACCGATAAACTCATCTTT.

A few counts support this clone. The rearrangement uses TRDV1 and TRDJ1; the match to TRDD3 covers 8 bases. Germline V gene lookup returns CDR1 TSWWSYY and CDR2 QGS. With 2 bases clipped from V and 8 bases from J, the junction kept 13 bases outside the gene matches. The CDR3 covers 16 residues. Here the CDR3 DNA reads TGTGCTCTTGGGGAAGGTTATATGGGATACGGTATCAAACTCATCTTT. It translates to CALGEGYMGYGIKLIF.

The sample holds a few counts of this clone. V usage is TRDV2 and J usage is TRDJ1, with D tentatively TRDD3 (7 bases). The germline V gene has CDR1 GEAIGNYY and CDR2 EKD. This CDR3 region has 17 residues. V lost 7 bases to trimming and J lost 0 bases, with 23 bases between them. The CDR3 sequence: CAWPPTYWGTHTDKLIF. For the CDR3, the DNA is TGTGCCTGGCCTCCTACGTACTGGGGAACCCACACCGATAAACTCATCTTT.

The rearrangement joins TRDV1 to TRDJ1; no clear D. Germline V gene lookup returns CDR1 TSWWSYY and CDR2 QGS. V shed 8 bases and J shed 1 base, with 8 bases lying between them. The CDR3 length is 12 residues. This chain's CDR3 is CALYGSTDKLIF. The CDR3 region has the DNA TGTGCTCTTTACGGTTCCACCGATAAACTCATCTTT.

This clone was observed a handful of times. The chain links TRDV1 to TRDJ1; 9 positions agree with TRDD2. Germline V gene sequence: CDR1 TSWWSYY, CDR2 QGS. The CDR3 contains 21 residues. The J segment lost 0 bases and the V segment lost 4 bases, leaving 21 bases of the junction unmatched. In DNA form, the CDR3 reads TGTGCTCTTGGGGGAAACCTTCCTACGGAGGAGATGGGGGGCTACACCGATAAACTCATCTTT. It yields the protein CALGGNLPTEEMGGYTDKLIF.

This clone was counted between two and nine times. The chain is built from TRDV1 and TRDJ1, with D possibly matching TRDD3 (6 bases). The CDR3 is 20 amino acids. In germline, CDR1 is TSWWSYY, CDR2 QGS. V lost 5 bases and J 1 base, leaving 29 bases between the germline ends. The CDR3: CALGPYYSTGPRMSTDKLIF. CDR3 bases: TGTGCTCTTGGGCCGTACTACAGTACTGGGCCCAGGATGTCCACCGATAAACTCATCTTT.

This clone was picked up a small number of times. At one of its ends the junction is not consistent with the germline gene, which may arise from a read error. The J gene is TRDJ1, the V gene TRDV1; D may be TRDD3 (5 bases). CDR3 length: 19 residues. In germline, CDR1 is TSWWSYY, CDR2 QGS. The CDR3 region is CALGELGTGGPTYTDKLIF. DNA of the CDR3: TGTGCCCTTGGGGAACTCGGGACGGGGGGTCCAACGTACACCGATAAACTCATCTTT.

This clone was observed a handful of times. The genes are TRDV1 and TRDJ1; 8 bases fit TRDD3. Trimming cost V 4 bases and J 1 base; bases outside gene matches: 17. The length of the CDR3 is 19 residues. Germline V lookup: CDR1 TSWWSYY, CDR2 QGS. In DNA form, the CDR3 reads TGTGCTCTTGGGGTCATTACTCCCCCGGGGGGGATAGTCACCGATAAACTCATCTTT. It translates to CALGVITPPGGIVTDKLIF.

The V call is TRDV1, the J call TRDJ1; 11 nucleotides align to TRDD3. V lost 4 bases and J lost 3; bases outside the gene matches: 19. Germline V CDR1 and CDR2: TSWWSYY, QGS. This CDR3 spans 20 amino acids. The CDR3 DNA follows: TGTGCTCTTGGGGGACTAGAGGCTTCCGCTCTGGGGGATACATCCGATAAACTCATCTTT. The encoded protein is CALGGLEASALGDTSDKLIF.